What follows is one TCR beta chain and its context. The data are from a study of somatic mutations in cytotoxic T cells in rheumatoid arthritis. The overall study: Patient blood (approximately 30 ml EDTA) was taken immediately after diagnosis and before treatment.

The repertoire was sequenced with immunoSEQ multiplex PCR; TCRdb's copy has only in-frame clones and lacks some. The sample carries about 29,000 clones, around 87% recorded once. The receptor comes from an adult with rheumatoid arthritis. The sequenced sample consisted of CD8+ T cells sorted from blood.

In nucleotides, the CDR3 is TGTGCCAGCAGCTTTGAGACAGGGGTGGACTACGAGCAGTACTTC. This encodes CASSFETGVDYEQYF. This chain links TRBV11-1 with TRBJ2-7; TRBD1 matches at 8 bases. The CDR3 runs 15 residues. The V gene end was trimmed by 3 bases and the J gene end by 3 bases; junction bases not matched to a gene: 7. The germline gives CDR1 SGHAT, CDR2 FQDESV (reference sequence).